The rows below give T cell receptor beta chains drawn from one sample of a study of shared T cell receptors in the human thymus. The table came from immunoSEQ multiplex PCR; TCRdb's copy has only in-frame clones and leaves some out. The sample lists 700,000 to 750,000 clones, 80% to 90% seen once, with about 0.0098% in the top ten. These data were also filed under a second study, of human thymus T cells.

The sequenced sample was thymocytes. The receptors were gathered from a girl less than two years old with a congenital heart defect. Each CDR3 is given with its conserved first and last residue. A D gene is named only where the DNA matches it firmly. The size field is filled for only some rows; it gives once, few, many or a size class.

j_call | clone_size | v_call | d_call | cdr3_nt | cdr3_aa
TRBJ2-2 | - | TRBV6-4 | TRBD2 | TGTGCCAGCAGTGTAGGTGGACTAGCGGGGAACAACACCGGGGAGCTGTTTTTT | CASSVGGLAGNNTGELFF
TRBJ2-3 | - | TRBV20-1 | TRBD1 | TGCAGTGCGGGGACAGGCGGAACGCAGTATTTT | CSAGTGGTQYF
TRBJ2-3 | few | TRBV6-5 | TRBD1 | TGTGCCAGCAGGGGACAGGGCACAGATACGCAGTATTTT | CASRGQGTDTQYF
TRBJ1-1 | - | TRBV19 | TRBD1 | TGTGCCAGTAGTATAGGGACAGGGGGCGAAGCTTTCTTT | CASSIGTGGEAFF
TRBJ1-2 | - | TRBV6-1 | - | TGTGCCAGCAGTTCGAACAGGGCGGATGGCTACACCTTC | CASSSNRADGYTF
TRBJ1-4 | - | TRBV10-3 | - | TGTGCCATCAGTGGGGCTTCGGGGAGCTTCGGTACTAATGAAAAACTGTTTTTT | CAISGASGSFGTNEKLFF
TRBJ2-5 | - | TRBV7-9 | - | TGTGCCAGCAGTTTTGGGTATCGGGGCCAAGAGACCCAGTACTTC | CASSFGYRGQETQYF
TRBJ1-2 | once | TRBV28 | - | TGTGCCAGCAGTCGCCTCGAGATCTATGGCTACACCTTC | CASSRLEIYGYTF
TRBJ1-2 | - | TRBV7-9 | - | TGTGCCAGCAGCCCCAAACCGAGGGGGGGCTATGGCTACACCTTC | CASSPKPRGGYGYTF
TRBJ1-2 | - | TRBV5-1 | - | TGCGCCAGCAGCTTGGATTGGGGCAGGGGTCTGCATGGCTACACCTTC | CASSLDWGRGLHGYTF
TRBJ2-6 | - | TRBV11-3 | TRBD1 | TGTGCCAGCAGCCCGCAGACAGGGGGGTCGCCTGGGGCCAACGTCCTGACTTTC | CASSPQTGGSPGANVLTF
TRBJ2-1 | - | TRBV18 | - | TGTGCCAGCTCACCACCGGGAGCGGGGCAGTTCTTC | CASSPPGAGQFF